This T cell receptor beta chain emerged from a study of CD8+ T cells in alopecia areata. Study conclusions and caveats: Clonality exceeded that of normal scalp in lesional scalp, most notably in alopecia totalis/universalis. Scalp samples also yield sequences of resident alphabeta T cells from normal skin. Mice showed TCR sharing more clearly than patients did, possibly owing to HLA.

The authors extracted RNA and reverse transcribed it into cDNA as the sequencing template. The method was immunoSEQ multiplex PCR; TCRdb's version includes in-frame clones alone and lacks a portion of them. Of 150,000 to 200,000 clones in the sample, 55% to 65% were seen once. PBMCs, the starting material, were the source of sorted CD4+ and CD8+ T cells. Details on this clone: Its matching antigen is unknown.

Germline values: CDR1 LNHNV, CDR2 YYDKDF (reference sequence). V was clipped by 4 bases and J by 4 bases; unmatched bases: 15. The CDR3 covers 17 residues. The source is a human donor in good health. The sample was CD4+ T cells sorted from blood. V usage is TRBV15 and J usage is TRBJ2-7; TRBD2 matches 8 bases. The CDR3 reads CATSKTPAAGGVYEQYF. CDR3 DNA sequence: TGTGCCACCAGCAAAACCCCAGCGGCGGGAGGTGTGTACGAGCAGTACTTC.